This T cell receptor beta chain was recorded in a study of control samples from healthy donors and cancer patients. V shed 6 bases and J shed 3 bases, with 10 bases lying between them. Germline V gene sequence: CDR1 MNHEY, CDR2 SVGAGI. CDR3 length equals 13 residues. Sequencing was performed with immunoSEQ multiplex PCR; in TCRdb, only in-frame clones are kept and a portion is missing. The profile shows 140,000 to 150,000 clones, roughly 93% of them singletons. Comments on this clone: This sample includes further DNA sequences coding for the same CDR3.

The sample consisted of blood. The clonotype was recovered from a man aged 18 to 30 in good health. The V call is TRBV6-5, the J call TRBJ2-3, with D possibly TRBD2 on 6 matching bases. The CDR3 protein is CASRGGVTDTQYF. The CDR3, as DNA: TGTGCCAGCAGGGGGGGTGTAACAGATACGCAGTATTTT.